The rows below give T cell receptor beta chains drawn from one sample of a study of beta chain features in type 1 diabetes. Profiled with immunoSEQ multiplex PCR; TCRdb holds only in-frame clones, not every one. The table records over 150,000 clones, around 8.4% of them present only once. The sequencing input was central memory CD4+ T cells from blood. These receptors came from a woman between 18 and 29 years old with type 1 diabetes. CDR3s include the opening cysteine and the closing phenylalanine or tryptophan.

TRBV7-3	TRBJ1-2	CASSLSTLEGYTF
TRBV9	TRBJ1-1	CASSAYSYTEAFF
TRBV7-9	TRBJ1-1	CASRPTWTGGNAEAFF
TRBV27	TRBJ2-1	CASRMTSGNEQFF
TRBV13	TRBJ2-2	CASSLLGGGRVTGELFF
TRBV4-3	TRBJ2-3	CASSQVLAGGTDTQYF
TRBV6-6	TRBJ2-5	CASSYFDSRGTETQYF
TRBV6-6	TRBJ1-1	CASRQGPVNTEAFF
TRBV5-1	TRBJ1-1	CASSFDRTKEAFF
TRBV21-1	TRBJ1-2	CASSKPRHRNYGYTF
TRBV18	TRBJ2-5	CASSPPGLQETQYF
TRBV4-3	TRBJ2-5	CASSQGRQGETQYF
TRBV6-5	TRBJ1-5	CASGEEWDQPQHF
TRBV5-4	TRBJ2-5	CASSLHSGKETQYF
TRBV9	TRBJ2-7	CASSVDVNSYEQYF
TRBV28	TRBJ2-7	CASRPGGDPYEQYF
TRBV7-8	TRBJ1-2	CASSPDRSTYGYTF
TRBV4-1	TRBJ2-3	CASSQDFLAGAWDTQYF
TRBV11-2	TRBJ1-5	CASSSGTGGFQPQHF
TRBV5-1	TRBJ2-3	CASSETSDTQYF
TRBV29-1	TRBJ1-2	CSVGGRFNYGYTF
TRBV7-3	TRBJ2-7	CASSLAGEQYF
TRBV7-8	TRBJ2-6	CASPRQGFSGANVLTF
TRBV7-9	TRBJ2-4	CASSWTSVNIQYF
TRBV10-3	TRBJ2-1	CAIRAGEEQFF
TRBV7-9	TRBJ1-5	CASSMSGGAANQPQHF
TRBV6-5	TRBJ1-5	CASRRDLPNQPQHF
TRBV15	TRBJ2-4	CATSREDTKNIQYF
TRBV4-2	TRBJ2-7	CASSPRGDHEQYF
TRBV30	TRBJ2-5	CAWSGLAGGQETQYF
TRBV18	TRBJ2-1	CASSPRSSGDTYNEQFF
TRBV18	TRBJ2-7	CASSPRTGGTGEQYF
TRBV15	TRBJ1-5	CATSADRNNQPQHF
TRBV7-9	TRBJ1-1	CASTGGSRKAFF
TRBV5-1	TRBJ1-1	CASSTGQNTEAFF
TRBV7-9	TRBJ2-3	CASSWGLASDTQYF
TRBV7-2	TRBJ1-2	CASSSPSGTGTGYGYTF
TRBV10-1	TRBJ2-5	CASSDSEAGETQYF
TRBV27	TRBJ2-2	CASSGSRVTGELFF
TRBV11-2	TRBJ2-1	CASCPGQDICNEQFF
TRBV2	TRBJ2-3	CANKQESSTDTQYF
TRBV2	TRBJ1-6	CASKQENSPLHF